These T cell receptor beta chains were read from a single sample in a study of T cells in Graves' hyperthyroidism and ophthalmopathy. TCRdb processed the multiplex PCR reads anew with MiXCR; each CDR3 protein has one entry. The sample records approximately 590,000 distinct CDR3 sequences, approximately 15% being singletons. Sequencing used blood. These receptors were taken from a woman aged 25 to 39 with Graves' hyperthyroidism. The CDR3 runs from the conserved cysteine through the conserved F or W. The D gene is left open where the match is weak. Size is omitted from some rows. Given values are once, few, many or a class for expanded clones.

d_call: NA; v_call: TRBV5-1; clone_size: many; j_call: TRBJ2-7; cdr3_aa: CASSLVSESYEQYF; cdr3_nt: TGCGCCAGCAGCTTGGTCTCTGAATCCTACGAGCAGTACTTC
d_call: TRBD2; v_call: TRBV20-1; clone_size: few; j_call: TRBJ2-1; cdr3_aa: CSASGRDLSYNEQFF; cdr3_nt: TGCAGTGCTAGCGGGAGGGATCTCTCCTACAATGAGCAGTTCTTC
d_call: NA; v_call: TRBV20-1; clone_size: NA; j_call: TRBJ1-2; cdr3_aa: CSASPPGGWDGYTF; cdr3_nt: TGCAGTGCTAGTCCCCCGGGGGGATGGGATGGCTACACCTTC
d_call: NA; v_call: TRBV7-9; clone_size: many; j_call: TRBJ2-4; cdr3_aa: CASSLEGGENIQYF; cdr3_nt: TGTGCCAGCAGCTTAGAAGGGGGTGAGAACATTCAGTACTTC
d_call: TRBD2; v_call: TRBV9; clone_size: NA; j_call: TRBJ2-1; cdr3_aa: CASSDSLADPLSYNEQFF; cdr3_nt: TGTGCCAGCAGCGATAGTCTAGCGGACCCGCTCTCCTACAATGAGCAGTTCTTC
d_call: TRBD2; v_call: TRBV9; clone_size: NA; j_call: TRBJ2-7; cdr3_aa: CASSVGTSGGAYEQYF; cdr3_nt: TGTGCCAGCAGCGTAGGGACTAGCGGAGGGGCCTACGAGCAGTACTTC
d_call: NA; v_call: TRBV20-1; clone_size: many; j_call: TRBJ2-2; cdr3_aa: CSARADRANTGELFF; cdr3_nt: TGCAGTGCTAGGGCGGACAGAGCGAACACCGGGGAGCTGTTTTTT
d_call: TRBD1; v_call: TRBV20-1; clone_size: NA; j_call: TRBJ2-7; cdr3_aa: CSARSTGGINEQYF; cdr3_nt: TGCAGTGCTAGATCGACAGGGGGCATCAACGAGCAGTACTTC
d_call: TRBD1; v_call: TRBV6-2/TRBV6-3; clone_size: many; j_call: TRBJ2-7; cdr3_aa: CASSYSRTGGFYEQYF; cdr3_nt: TGTGCCAGCAGTTACTCGCGGACAGGGGGATTTTACGAGCAGTACTTC
d_call: TRBD1; v_call: TRBV29-1; clone_size: NA; j_call: TRBJ2-4; cdr3_aa: CSVGQGGLAKNIQYF; cdr3_nt: TGCAGCGTTGGACAGGGGGGACTAGCCAAAAACATTCAGTACTTC
d_call: NA; v_call: TRBV20-1; clone_size: few; j_call: TRBJ1-4; cdr3_aa: CSAQNREDEKLFF; cdr3_nt: TGCAGTGCTCAAAACAGGGAGGATGAAAAACTGTTTTTT
d_call: TRBD1; v_call: TRBV5-1; clone_size: many; j_call: TRBJ2-1; cdr3_aa: CASSLGGTGGSNEQFF; cdr3_nt: TGCGCCAGCAGCTTGGGGGGGACAGGGGGATCCAATGAGCAGTTCTTC
d_call: TRBD1; v_call: TRBV7-3; clone_size: many; j_call: TRBJ2-7; cdr3_aa: CASSRDRSYEQYF; cdr3_nt: TGTGCCAGCAGCCGGGACAGGTCATACGAGCAGTACTTC
d_call: TRBD1; v_call: TRBV12-3/TRBV12-4; clone_size: few; j_call: TRBJ1-4; cdr3_aa: CASSDRAFGKLFF; cdr3_nt: TGTGCCAGCAGTGACAGGGCGTTCGGAAAACTGTTTTTT
d_call: TRBD2; v_call: TRBV6-4; clone_size: NA; j_call: TRBJ2-3; cdr3_aa: CASSALAGAADTQYF; cdr3_nt: TGTGCCAGCAGTGCCTTAGCGGGAGCCGCAGATACGCAGTATTTT
d_call: TRBD1; v_call: TRBV19; clone_size: NA; j_call: TRBJ2-2; cdr3_aa: CASSYHTGAANTGELFF; cdr3_nt: TGTGCCAGTAGTTACCATACAGGGGCGGCGAACACCGGGGAGCTGTTTTTT
d_call: NA; v_call: TRBV20-1; clone_size: few; j_call: TRBJ2-3; cdr3_aa: CSVTGLRFSDTQYF; cdr3_nt: TGCAGTGTTACGGGACTCCGTTTTTCTGATACGCAGTATTTT
d_call: NA; v_call: TRBV5-1; clone_size: few; j_call: TRBJ1-4; cdr3_aa: CASSPLTGEKLFF; cdr3_nt: TGCGCCAGCAGCCCACTAACGGGGGAAAAACTGTTTTTT
d_call: NA; v_call: TRBV6-1; clone_size: once; j_call: TRBJ1-2; cdr3_aa: CASYLDLANYGYTF; cdr3_nt: TGTGCCAGCTACTTGGACCTAGCTAACTATGGCTACACCTTC
d_call: NA; v_call: TRBV6-1; clone_size: many; j_call: TRBJ2-7; cdr3_aa: CASSGTYFIDKSYEQYF; cdr3_nt: TGTGCCAGCAGTGGGACTTACTTTATCGACAAGTCCTACGAGCAGTACTTC
d_call: TRBD2; v_call: TRBV4-1; clone_size: few; j_call: TRBJ2-3; cdr3_aa: CASSQRTSGGRPDTQYF; cdr3_nt: TGCGCCAGCAGCCAACGAACCAGCGGCGGGAGGCCAGATACGCAGTATTTT